This T cell receptor (beta chain) was identified in a study of lung T cells in sarcoidosis with Löfgren's syndrome. TCRdb re-analysed the reads in MiXCR, keeping a single row per CDR3 protein. The sample lists some 2,500 distinct CDR3 sequences, roughly 29% occurring once. This clonotype was found many times. The germline V gene has CDR1 DFQATT and CDR2 SNEGSKA (reference sequence). The germline V and J ends were trimmed by 5 bases and 12 bases, with 17 bases remaining between them. This CDR3 contains 12 residues. The clonotype originates from a human donor with sarcoidosis (Löfgren's syndrome or another form), or a control subject (not recorded which). The rearrangement links TRBV20-1 to TRBJ2-1; D perhaps matches TRBD2 (6 bases). The sequencing sample was made of CD4+ T cells from PBMCs. As DNA, the CDR3 is TGCAGTGCTCCGTCAACCGGGACTGTGCAGTTCTTC. Protein sequence: CSAPSTGTVQFF.